These 10 T cell receptor beta chains were all obtained from the same sample, sequenced in a study of shared clonotypes between healthy human individuals. The naive CD8 population came from CD45RO-negative cells selected for CCR7, without terminally differentiated effector memory CD45RA+ cells. The data were produced by immunoSEQ multiplex PCR, yet TCRdb's version contains in-frame clones alone and is incomplete. The data hold 800,000 to 950,000 clones, with about 96% observed a single time. The sample consisted of naive CD8+ T cells sorted from blood. The receptors shown here come from a man aged 25-45 years in good health.

J is TRBJ2-7 and V is TRBV5-1; D not certain. In germline, CDR1 is SGHRS, CDR2 YFSETQ. V lost 0 bases and J lost 5, with 15 bases in between. This CDR3 contains 15 residues. This CDR3 is CASSLEGPTLDEQYF. Here the CDR3 DNA reads TGCGCCAGCAGCTTGGAAGGACCGACACTCGACGAGCAGTACTTC.

The CDR3 region has the DNA TGTGCCAGCACAAAGGGGGGTAATCAGCCCCAGCATTTT. Its protein product is CASTKGGNQPQHF. The chain joins TRBV6-5 to TRBJ1-5, with a possible D match to TRBD1 (6 bases). Germline V lookup: CDR1 MNHEY, CDR2 SVGAGI. V was clipped by 7 bases and J by 4 bases, with 11 bases between them. The CDR3 sequence is 13 residues long.

This rearrangement joins TRBV13 to TRBJ2-4, with 9 bases matching TRBD1. Trimming removed 4 bases from V and 0 bases from J; junction bases left unmatched: 1. CDR1 is PRHDT and CDR2 is FYEKMQ in the germline V gene (reference sequence). The CDR3 runs to 15 residues. The CDR3 nucleotides read TGTGCCAGCAGCTGGGGACAGGGAGCCAAAAACATTCAGTACTTC. This sequence encodes CASSWGQGAKNIQYF.

In DNA, the CDR3 is TGTGCCAGCAGCGTAGGACAGGGGCCCGACGAGCAGTACTTC. It yields the protein CASSVGQGPDEQYF. The chain employs TRBV9 and TRBJ2-7; TRBD1 matches 8 bases. With V trimmed by 0 bases and J by 5 bases, 4 bases remained unmatched. Germline V gives CDR1 SGDLS, CDR2 YYNGEE. The CDR3 has 14 residues.

As to this clone: Other DNA sequences within the sample encode an identical CDR3. The chain carries TRBV19 and TRBJ2-7; no clear D gene. The germline CDR1 and CDR2 sequences are LNHDA and SQIVND (reference sequence). The V gene lost 1 base and the J gene lost 0 bases, with 7 bases spanning the gap. This CDR3 spans 14 amino acids. CDR3 sequence (DNA): TGTGCCAGTAGTATAGTAGGCAGCTCCTACGAGCAGTACTTC. Its translation is CASSIVGSSYEQYF.

The chain links TRBV10-3 to TRBJ1-2; possibly TRBD1 for D (5 bases). CDR1 and CDR2 from the germline V gene are ENHRY and SYGVKD. Trimming removed 0 bases at V and 8 bases at J, with 10 bases between. The CDR3 extends over 13 amino acids. Here the CDR3 DNA reads TGTGCCATCAGTGAGTCGACAGCTCGAGGCTACACCTTC. Translation gives CAISESTARGYTF.

This clone was seen just once. This rearrangement joins TRBV29-1 to TRBJ2-7; 9 nucleotides line up with TRBD1. Germline V lookup: CDR1 SQVTM, CDR2 ANQGSEA. The V segment lost 6 bases and the J segment 3 bases; nucleotides outside the gene matches: 6. The CDR3 totals 13 residues. CDR3 sequence: CSVADRGNYEQYF. The CDR3 nucleotides are TGCAGCGTCGCGGACAGGGGTAACTACGAGCAGTACTTC.

J is TRBJ1-1 and V is TRBV9; TRBD1 is a possible D gene (5 bases). Germline V lookup: CDR1 SGDLS, CDR2 YYNGEE. V lost 0 bases and J lost 5, with 11 bases in between. The CDR3 is 14 residues long. CDR3 nucleotide sequence: TGTGCCAGCAGCGTAGGTATGGGGGGGACTGAAGCTTTCTTT. Translating it yields CASSVGMGGTEAFF.

V and J are TRBV27 and TRBJ2-1, with D uncertain. The CDR3 covers 14 residues. Trimming removed 6 bases at V and 1 base at J, with 10 bases between. Germline loops: CDR1 MNHEY, CDR2 SMNVEV (reference sequence). CDR3 sequence reads: CASSPLESYNEQFF. The DNA of the CDR3 is TGTGCCAGCAGCCCCCTGGAGTCCTACAATGAGCAGTTCTTC.

The genes are TRBV11-2 and TRBJ2-5, with a possible D match to TRBD2 (5 bases). This CDR3 has 14 residues. Germline loops: CDR1 SGHAT, CDR2 FQNNGV. V was clipped by 0 bases and J by 1 base, with 6 bases between them. The CDR3 spells CASSLDGVQETQYF. CDR3 sequence (DNA): TGTGCCAGCAGCTTAGACGGGGTCCAAGAGACCCAGTACTTC.